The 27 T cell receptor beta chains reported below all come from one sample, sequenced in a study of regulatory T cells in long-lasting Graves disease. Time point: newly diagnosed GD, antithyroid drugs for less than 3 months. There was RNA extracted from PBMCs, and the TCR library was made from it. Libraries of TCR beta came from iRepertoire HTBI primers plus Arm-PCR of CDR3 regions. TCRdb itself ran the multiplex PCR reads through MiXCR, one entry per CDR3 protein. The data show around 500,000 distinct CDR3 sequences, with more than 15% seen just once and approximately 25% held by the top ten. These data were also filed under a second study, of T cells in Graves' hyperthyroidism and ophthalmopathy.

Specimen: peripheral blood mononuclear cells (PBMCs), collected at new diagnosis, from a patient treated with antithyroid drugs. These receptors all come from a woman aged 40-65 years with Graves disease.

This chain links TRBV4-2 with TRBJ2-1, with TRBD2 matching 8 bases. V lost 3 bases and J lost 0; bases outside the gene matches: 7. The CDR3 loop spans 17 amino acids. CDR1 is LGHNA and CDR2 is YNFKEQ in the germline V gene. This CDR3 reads CASSQEERGSSYNEQFF. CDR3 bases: TGTGCCAGCAGCCAGGAAGAGCGGGGGAGCTCCTACAATGAGCAGTTCTTC.

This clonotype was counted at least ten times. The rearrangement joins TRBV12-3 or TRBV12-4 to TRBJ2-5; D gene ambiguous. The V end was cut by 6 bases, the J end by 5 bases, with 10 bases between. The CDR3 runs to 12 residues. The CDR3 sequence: CASSLLGETQYF. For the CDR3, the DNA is TGTGCCAGCAGCCTCTTAGGGGAGACCCAGTACTTC.

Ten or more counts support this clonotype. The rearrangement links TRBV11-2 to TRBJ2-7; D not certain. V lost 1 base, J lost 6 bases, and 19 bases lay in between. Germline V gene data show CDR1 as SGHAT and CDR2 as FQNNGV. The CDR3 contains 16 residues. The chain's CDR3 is CASSLGGGLLSSEQYF. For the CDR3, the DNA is TGTGCCAGCAGCTTAGGGGGTGGGCTCCTTTCTAGCGAGCAGTACTTC. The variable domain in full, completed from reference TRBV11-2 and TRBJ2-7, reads EAGVAQSPRYKIIEKRQSVAFWCNPISGHATLYWYQQILGQGPKLLIQFQNNGVVDDSQLPKDRFSAERLKGVDSTLKIQPAKLEDSAVYLCASSLGGGLLSSEQYFGPGTRLTVT.

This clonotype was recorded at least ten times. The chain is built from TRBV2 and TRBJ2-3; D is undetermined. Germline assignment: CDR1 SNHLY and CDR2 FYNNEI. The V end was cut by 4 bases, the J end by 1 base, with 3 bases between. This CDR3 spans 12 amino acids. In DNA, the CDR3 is TGTGCCAGCAGTGGACGCACAGATACGCAGTATTTT. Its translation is CASSGRTDTQYF.

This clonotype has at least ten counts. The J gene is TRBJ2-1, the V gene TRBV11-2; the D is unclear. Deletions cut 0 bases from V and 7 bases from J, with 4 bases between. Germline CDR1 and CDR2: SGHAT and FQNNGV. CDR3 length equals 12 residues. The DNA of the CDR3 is TGTGCCAGCAGCTTAGAGACGAATGAGCAGTTCTTC. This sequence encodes CASSLETNEQFF.

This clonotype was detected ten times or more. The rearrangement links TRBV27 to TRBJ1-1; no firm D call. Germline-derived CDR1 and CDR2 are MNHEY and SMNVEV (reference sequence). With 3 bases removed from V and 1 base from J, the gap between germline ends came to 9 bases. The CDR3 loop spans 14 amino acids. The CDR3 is CASSLTYGNTEAFF. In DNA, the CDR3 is TGTGCCAGCAGTTTGACCTATGGGAACACTGAAGCTTTCTTT.

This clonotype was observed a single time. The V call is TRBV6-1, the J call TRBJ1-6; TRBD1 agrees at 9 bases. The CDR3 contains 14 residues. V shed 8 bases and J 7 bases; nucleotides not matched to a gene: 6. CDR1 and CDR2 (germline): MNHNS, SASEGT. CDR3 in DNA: TGTGCCAGCGACCTAGACAGGGGGAATTCACCCCTCCACTTT. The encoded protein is CASDLDRGNSPLHF.

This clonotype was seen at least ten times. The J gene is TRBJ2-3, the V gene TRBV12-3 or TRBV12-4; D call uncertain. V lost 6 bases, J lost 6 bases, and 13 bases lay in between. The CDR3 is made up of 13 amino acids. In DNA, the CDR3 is TGTGCCAGCAGGGTAGCCTCGGTGGATACGCAGTATTTT. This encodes CASRVASVDTQYF.

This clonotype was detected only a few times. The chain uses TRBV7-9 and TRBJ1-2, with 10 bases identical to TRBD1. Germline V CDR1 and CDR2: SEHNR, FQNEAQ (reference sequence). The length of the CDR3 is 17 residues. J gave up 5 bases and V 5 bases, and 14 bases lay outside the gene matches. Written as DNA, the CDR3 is TGTGCCAGCAGCGCCCGGGACAGGGGACCCCTTTTATATGGCTACACCTTC. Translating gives CASSARDRGPLLYGYTF.

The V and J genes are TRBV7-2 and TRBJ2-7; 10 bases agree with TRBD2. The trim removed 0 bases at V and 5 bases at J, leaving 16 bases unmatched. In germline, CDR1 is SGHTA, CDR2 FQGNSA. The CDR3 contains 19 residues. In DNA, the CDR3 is TGTGCCAGCAGCTTAGCCCACACTTGGACTAGCGGCAATACTGACGAGCAGTACTTC. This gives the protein CASSLAHTWTSGNTDEQYF.

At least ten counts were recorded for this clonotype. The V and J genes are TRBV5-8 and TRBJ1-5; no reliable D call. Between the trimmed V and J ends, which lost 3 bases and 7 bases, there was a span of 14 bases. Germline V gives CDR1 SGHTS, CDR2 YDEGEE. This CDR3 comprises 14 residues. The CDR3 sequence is CASSWSIGSQPQHF. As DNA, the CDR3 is TGTGCCAGCAGCTGGAGCATAGGGAGCCAGCCCCAGCATTTT.

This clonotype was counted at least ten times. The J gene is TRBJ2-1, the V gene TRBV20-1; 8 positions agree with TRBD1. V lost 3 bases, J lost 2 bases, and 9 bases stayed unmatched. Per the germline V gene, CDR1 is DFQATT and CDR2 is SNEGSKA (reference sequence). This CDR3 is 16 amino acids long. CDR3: CSARAVGQATYNEQFF. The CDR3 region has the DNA TGCAGTGCTAGGGCTGTGGGACAGGCTACCTACAATGAGCAGTTCTTC.

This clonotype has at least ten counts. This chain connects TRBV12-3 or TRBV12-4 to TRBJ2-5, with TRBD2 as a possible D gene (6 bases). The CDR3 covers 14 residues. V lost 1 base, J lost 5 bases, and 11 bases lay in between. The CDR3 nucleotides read TGTGCCAGCAGTTTAGTGGGGGGTCGGGAGACCCAGTACTTC. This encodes CASSLVGGRETQYF.

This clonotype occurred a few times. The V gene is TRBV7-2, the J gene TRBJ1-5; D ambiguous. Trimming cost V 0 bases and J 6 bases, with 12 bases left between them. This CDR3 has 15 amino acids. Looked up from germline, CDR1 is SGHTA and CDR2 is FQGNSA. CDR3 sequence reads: CASSLASVSPQPQHF. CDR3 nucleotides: TGTGCCAGCAGCTTAGCGAGTGTGTCGCCTCAGCCCCAGCATTTT. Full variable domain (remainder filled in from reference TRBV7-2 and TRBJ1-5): GAGVSQSPSNKVTEKGKDVELRCDPISGHTALYWYRQSLGQGLEFLIYFQGNSAPDKSGLPSDRFSAERTGGSVSTLTIQRTQQEDSAVYLCASSLASVSPQPQHFGDGTRLSIL.

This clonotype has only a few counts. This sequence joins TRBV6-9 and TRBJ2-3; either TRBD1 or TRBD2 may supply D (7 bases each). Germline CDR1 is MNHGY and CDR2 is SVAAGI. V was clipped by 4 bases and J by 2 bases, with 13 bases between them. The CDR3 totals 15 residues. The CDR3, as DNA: TGTGCCAGCAGTTTCGGGGGGACAGCCACAGATACGCAGTATTTT. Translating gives CASSFGGTATDTQYF.

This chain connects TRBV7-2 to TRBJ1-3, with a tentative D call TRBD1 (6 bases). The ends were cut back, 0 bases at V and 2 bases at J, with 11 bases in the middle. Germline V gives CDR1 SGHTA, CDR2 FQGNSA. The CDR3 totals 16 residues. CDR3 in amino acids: CASSLAEQGTGNTIYF. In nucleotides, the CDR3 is TGTGCCAGCAGCTTAGCGGAACAGGGAACTGGAAACACCATATATTTT.

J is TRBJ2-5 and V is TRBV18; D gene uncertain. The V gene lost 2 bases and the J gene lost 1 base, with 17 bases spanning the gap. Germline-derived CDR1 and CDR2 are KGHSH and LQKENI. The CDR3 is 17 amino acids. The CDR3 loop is CASSPGSGEPFQETQYF. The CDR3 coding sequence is TGTGCCAGCTCACCAGGATCAGGAGAGCCTTTCCAAGAGACCCAGTACTTC. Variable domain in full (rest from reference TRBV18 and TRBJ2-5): NAGVMQNPRHLVRRRGQEARLRCSPMKGHSHVYWYRQLPEEGLKFMVYLQKENIIDESGMPKERFSAEFPKEGPSILRIQQVVRGDSAAYFCASSPGSGEPFQETQYFGPGTRLLVL.

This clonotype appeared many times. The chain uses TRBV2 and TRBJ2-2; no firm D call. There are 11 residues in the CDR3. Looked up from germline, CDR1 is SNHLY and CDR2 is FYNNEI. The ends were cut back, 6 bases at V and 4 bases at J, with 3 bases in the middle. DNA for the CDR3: TGTGCCAGCAGGGTCACCGGGGAGCTGTTTTTT. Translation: CASRVTGELFF. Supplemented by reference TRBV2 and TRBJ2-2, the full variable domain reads EPEVTQTPSHQVTQMGQEVILRCVPISNHLYFYWYRQILGQKVEFLVSFYNNEISEKSEIFDDQFSVERPDGSNFTLKIRSTKLEDSAMYFCASRVTGELFFGEGSRLTVL.

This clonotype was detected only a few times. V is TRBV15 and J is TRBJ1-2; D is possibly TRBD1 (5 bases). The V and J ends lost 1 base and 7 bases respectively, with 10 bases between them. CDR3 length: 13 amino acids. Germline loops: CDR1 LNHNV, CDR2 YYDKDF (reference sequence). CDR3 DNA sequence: TGTGCCACCAGCAGAGGGGACTCAAGTGGCTACACCTTC. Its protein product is CATSRGDSSGYTF.

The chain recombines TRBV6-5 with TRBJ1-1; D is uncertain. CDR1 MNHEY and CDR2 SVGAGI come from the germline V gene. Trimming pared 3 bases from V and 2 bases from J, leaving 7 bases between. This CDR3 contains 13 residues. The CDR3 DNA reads TGTGCCAGCAGTTATTGGGTAAACACTGAAGCTTTCTTT. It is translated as CASSYWVNTEAFF.

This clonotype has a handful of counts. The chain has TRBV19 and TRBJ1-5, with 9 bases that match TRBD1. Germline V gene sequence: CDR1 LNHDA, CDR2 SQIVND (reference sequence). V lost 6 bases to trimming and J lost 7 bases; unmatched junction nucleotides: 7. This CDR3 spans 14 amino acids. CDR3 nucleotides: TGTGCCAGTAGCCGGACAGGGGAAGGCCAGCCCCAGCATTTT. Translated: CASSRTGEGQPQHF.

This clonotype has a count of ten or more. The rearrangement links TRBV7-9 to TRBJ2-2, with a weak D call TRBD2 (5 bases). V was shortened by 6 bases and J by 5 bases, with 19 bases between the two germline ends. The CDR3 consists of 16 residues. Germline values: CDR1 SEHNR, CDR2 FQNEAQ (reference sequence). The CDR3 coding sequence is TGTGCCAGCAGTCTTCTCAGAGGGTCAAGTACCGGGGAGCTGTTTTTT. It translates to CASSLLRGSSTGELFF. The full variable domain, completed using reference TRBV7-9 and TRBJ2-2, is DTGVSQNPRHKITKRGQNVTFRCDPISEHNRLYWYRQTLGQGPEFLTYFQNEAQLEKSRLLSDRFSAERPKGSFSTLEIQRTEQGDSAMYLCASSLLRGSSTGELFFGEGSRLTVL.

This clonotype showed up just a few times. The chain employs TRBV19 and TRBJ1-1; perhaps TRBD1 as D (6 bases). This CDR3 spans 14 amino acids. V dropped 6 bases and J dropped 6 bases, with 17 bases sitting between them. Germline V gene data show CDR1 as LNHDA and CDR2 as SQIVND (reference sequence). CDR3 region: CASSLGGGTAEAFF. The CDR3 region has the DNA TGTGCCAGTAGCTTAGGGGGGGGGACCGCTGAAGCTTTCTTT.

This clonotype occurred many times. As DNA, the CDR3 is TGTGCCTGGAGTTCCCGACAGGGGGCCTACGAGCAGTACTTC. Translation gives CAWSSRQGAYEQYF. This sequence joins TRBV30 and TRBJ2-7, with 9 bases matching TRBD1. V lost 2 bases and J lost 2; bases outside the gene matches: 4. Germline V gene sequence: CDR1 GTSNPN, CDR2 SVGIG (reference sequence). This CDR3 is built from 14 residues.

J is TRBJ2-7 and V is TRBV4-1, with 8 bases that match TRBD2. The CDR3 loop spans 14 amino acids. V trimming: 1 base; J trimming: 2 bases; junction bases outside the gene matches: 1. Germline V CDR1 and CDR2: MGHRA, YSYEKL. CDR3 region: CASSQATSAYEQYF. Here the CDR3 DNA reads TGCGCCAGCAGCCAAGCGACTAGCGCCTACGAGCAGTACTTC.

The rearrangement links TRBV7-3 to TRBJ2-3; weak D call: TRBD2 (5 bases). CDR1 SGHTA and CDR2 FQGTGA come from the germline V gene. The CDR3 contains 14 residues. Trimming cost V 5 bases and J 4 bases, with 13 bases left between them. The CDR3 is CASSPPGKADTQYF. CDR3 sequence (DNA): TGTGCCAGCAGCCCCCCCGGGAAAGCAGATACGCAGTATTTT.

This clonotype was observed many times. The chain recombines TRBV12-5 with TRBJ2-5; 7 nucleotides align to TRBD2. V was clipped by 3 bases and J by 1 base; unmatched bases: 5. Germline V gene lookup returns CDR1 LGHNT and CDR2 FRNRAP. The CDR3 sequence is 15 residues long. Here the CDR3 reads CASGFPGGLQETQYF. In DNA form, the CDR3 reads TGTGCTAGTGGTTTCCCGGGGGGACTCCAAGAGACCCAGTACTTC.